A single sample gave rise to the 5 T cell receptor beta chains below, sequenced in a study of graft-versus-host responses after intestinal transplantation. Clones were read by immunoSEQ multiplex PCR, and TCRdb kept only the in-frame ones, dropping some. The sample lists almost 70,000 clones, roughly 92% occurring once. The sample consisted of bone marrow, taken 734 days after intestinal transplantation. These receptor sequences come from a human patient who received an intestinal transplant, so some T cells may come from the graft donor.

The gene calls are TRBV1 and TRBJ1-5; TRBD1, as called in the table, went unchecked against the DNA. TRBV1 counts as a pseudogene. The CDR3 runs to 18 residues. CDR3 region: CTSSQGRQGNSSNQPQHF. As DNA, the CDR3 is TGCACCAGCAGCCAAGGTCGGCAGGGAAATTCTAGCAATCAGCCCCAGCATTTT.

The chain carries TRBV6-4 and TRBJ2-7; D gene ambiguous. Trimming took 5 bases from V and 3 from J, leaving 11 bases between them. CDR1 is MRHNA, CDR2 SNTAGT, per germline. CDR3 length: 13 residues. The DNA of the CDR3 is TGTGCCAGCAGTTCCGAAGCCGGCTACGAGCAGTACTTC. Protein product: CASSSEAGYEQYF.

The rearrangement joins TRBV10-1 to TRBJ2-7, with D possibly being TRBD2 (5 bases). The CDR3 covers 14 residues. Germline assignment: CDR1 WNHNN and CDR2 SYGVQD (reference sequence). The germline V and J ends were trimmed by 8 bases and 3 bases, with 17 bases remaining between them. The chain's CDR3 is CASSEGNPIYEQYF. The CDR3 nucleotides read TGCGCCAGCTCAGAGGGCAATCCGATCTACGAGCAGTACTTC.

The chain carries TRBV9 and TRBJ2-7, with 8 bases that match TRBD2. The CDR3 contains 15 residues. Germline V lookup: CDR1 SGDLS, CDR2 YYNGEE. Unmatched junction bases numbered 6, after V lost 4 bases and J lost 0 bases. The CDR3 DNA reads TGTGCCAGCAGCCCGAGCGGGAGCCTCTCCTACGAGCAGTACTTC. This gives the protein CASSPSGSLSYEQYF.

The chain is built from TRBV5-1 and TRBJ1-1; D is possibly TRBD1 (6 bases). This CDR3 comprises 15 residues. V was trimmed by 0 bases and J by 2 bases, leaving 11 bases between them. Germline V gene lookup returns CDR1 SGHRS and CDR2 YFSETQ. In DNA form, the CDR3 reads TGCGCCAGCAGCTTGGGACAGGTGGGAAACACTGAAGCTTTCTTT. Its protein is CASSLGQVGNTEAFF.